These 22 T cell receptor beta chains share one sample of origin, sequenced in a study of prognosis after radiotherapy for stage I lung cancer. Multiplex PCR in two rounds served to amplify TCR beta CDR3 from genomic DNA. Amplification during the initial PCR round employed primers specific to each TRBV and TRBJ gene. Using its own MiXCR run on the multiplex PCR reads, TCRdb lists one record per CDR3 protein. This table holds about 31,000 distinct CDR3 sequences, about 32% found once. The specimen comprised PBMCs, sampled before or after stereotactic body radiation therapy (not recorded which). The receptors originated from a donor aged 50 or older with non-small cell lung cancer.

This clonotype was seen at least ten times. The chain is built from TRBV5-8 and TRBJ2-5; D is perhaps TRBD2 (6 bases). Germline assignment: CDR1 SGHTS and CDR2 YDEGEE. The ends were cut back, 4 bases at V and 3 bases at J, with 16 bases in the middle. This CDR3 contains 15 residues. The CDR3 here is CASSPGAGTEETQYF. The CDR3 DNA reads as TGTGCCAGCAGCCCAGGAGCTGGGACTGAAGAGACCCAGTACTTC.

Many counts were recorded for this clonotype. V usage is TRBV5-5 and J usage is TRBJ2-7, with 8 bases lining up with TRBD1. CDR1 is SGHKS and CDR2 is YYEKEE in the germline V gene (reference sequence). V lost 0 bases, J lost 4 bases, and 3 bases stayed unmatched. The CDR3 is made up of 14 amino acids. In DNA, the CDR3 is TGTGCCAGCAGCTTGGGGACAGGGCGTTACGAGCAGTACTTC. This encodes CASSLGTGRYEQYF.

This clonotype came up many times. The chain uses TRBV19 and TRBJ2-5; TRBD2 is a possible D gene (6 bases). The CDR3 has 14 residues. CDR1 and CDR2 (germline): LNHDA, SQIVND (reference sequence). Trimming stripped 3 bases from V and 5 bases from J, with 13 bases between. The CDR3 nucleotides are TGTGCCAGTAGTATTACGGGAGTCCTGGAGACCCAGTACTTC. This translates into CASSITGVLETQYF.

As for this clonotype: A far larger clone differs by one base, so this is likely a read error. This chain connects TRBV6-8 to TRBJ2-7, with 9 bases lining up with TRBD1. With 5 bases clipped from V and 5 bases from J, the junction kept 10 bases outside the gene matches. Germline-derived CDR1 and CDR2 are MNHGY and SAAAGT. CDR3 size: 15 residues. The CDR3: CASSLSGTGLDEQYF. The CDR3 bases are TGTGCCAGCAGTCTCTCCGGGACAGGGCTCGACGAGCAGTACTTC.

This clonotype came up once. The chain has TRBV12-3 or TRBV12-4 and TRBJ2-7; 14 nucleotides line up with TRBD2. This CDR3 has 15 residues. The junction had 7 bases not matched to a gene; V was cut back by 7 bases and J by 5 bases. The CDR3 coding sequence is TGTGCCAGCACCCCAGGGACTAGCGGGAGAGACGAGCAGTACTTC. This gives the protein CASTPGTSGRDEQYF.

About this clonotype: Given a far larger clone just one base away, this is likely a sequencing read error. V is TRBV6-5 and J is TRBJ2-7; 9 bases line up with TRBD2. J gave up 0 bases and V 2 bases, and 8 bases lay outside the gene matches. Looked up from germline, CDR1 is MNHEY and CDR2 is SVGAGI. The CDR3 sequence is 17 residues long. CDR3 nucleotides: TGTGCCAGCAGTTACCGTTCTAGCGGGGATAGCTCCTACGAGCAGTACTTC. Protein product: CASSYRSSGDSSYEQYF.

In this sample, this clonotype turned up many times. The chain has TRBV2 and TRBJ2-5, with D unclear. The V end was cut by 8 bases, the J end by 3 bases, with 7 bases between. Germline CDR1 is SNHLY and CDR2 is FYNNEI. The CDR3 spans 11 residues. As DNA, the CDR3 is TGTGCCAGCGTGGGGAAAGAGACCCAGTACTTC. Its translation is CASVGKETQYF.

This clonotype was seen at least ten times. The chain is built from TRBV18 and TRBJ2-7; no reliable D call. In germline, CDR1 is KGHSH, CDR2 LQKENI. V shed 2 bases and J shed 3 bases, with 8 bases lying between them. The CDR3 sequence is 13 residues long. The DNA of the CDR3 is TGTGCCAGCTCACCAATGGGATACTACGAGCAGTACTTC. Translation: CASSPMGYYEQYF.

This clonotype was seen many times. V is TRBV20-1 and J is TRBJ2-2; D gene unclear. Germline V gene sequence: CDR1 DFQATT, CDR2 SNEGSKA (reference sequence). The CDR3 has 12 amino acids. Trimming pared 2 bases from V and 5 bases from J, leaving 6 bases between. Here the CDR3 reads CSARLITGELFF. Written as DNA, the CDR3 is TGCAGTGCTAGATTAATAACCGGGGAGCTGTTTTTT.

This clonotype was detected ten times or more. The rearrangement uses TRBV7-2 and TRBJ2-7, with D possibly matching TRBD1 (5 bases). Germline V gives CDR1 SGHTA, CDR2 FQGNSA. Trimming took 5 bases from V and 3 from J, leaving 11 bases between them. This CDR3 spans 13 amino acids. Here the CDR3 reads CASSPTVDYEQYF. The CDR3 DNA reads TGTGCCAGCAGCCCGACAGTAGACTACGAGCAGTACTTC.

This clonotype was recorded many times. The chain carries TRBV7-6 and TRBJ2-7; D is possibly TRBD2 (6 bases). Germline CDR1 is SGHVS and CDR2 is FNYEAQ. Trimming took off 2 bases at V and 6 bases at J, with 14 bases between the two ends. The CDR3 runs 14 residues. The CDR3 region is CASSLWRDPAEQYF. CDR3 sequence (DNA): TGTGCCAGCAGCTTATGGCGGGATCCTGCCGAGCAGTACTTC.

This clonotype was detected many times. V gene TRBV19 combines with J gene TRBJ1-2; the match to TRBD1 covers 7 bases. V lost 2 bases and J lost 3; bases outside the gene matches: 0. CDR1 is LNHDA, CDR2 SQIVND, per germline (reference sequence). The CDR3 is 13 residues long. This CDR3 is CASSITGDYGYTF. DNA of the CDR3: TGTGCCAGTAGTATAACAGGGGACTATGGCTACACCTTC.

Turning to this clonotype: This may arise from a read error, as a much more abundant clone is one base away. The rearrangement joins TRBV6-1 to TRBJ1-1; possible D gene TRBD1, 5 bases. In germline, CDR1 is MNHNS, CDR2 SASEGT. This CDR3 is 16 amino acids long. V was pared by 6 bases and J by 0 bases, with 17 bases between. The CDR3 DNA reads TGTGCCAGCAGAGGGGCATCCCCTTTTATGAACACTGAAGCTTTCTTT. Amino acids: CASRGASPFMNTEAFF.

This clonotype appeared many times. The rearrangement links TRBV24-1 to TRBJ2-3, with TRBD1 identical over 10 bases. The CDR3 has 17 residues. Losses at the gene ends were 3 bases for V and 5 bases for J; bases not matched to a gene: 10. The germline gives CDR1 KGHDR, CDR2 SFDVKD. The CDR3 coding sequence is TGTGCCACCAGTGATCTCCTACCGGGACAGGGGAGAGATACGCAGTATTTT. Its translation is CATSDLLPGQGRDTQYF.

This clonotype was recorded many times. The chain joins TRBV4-1 to TRBJ1-1; TRBD1 matches 7 bases. The CDR3 is made up of 13 amino acids. J gave up 7 bases and V 4 bases, and 6 bases lay outside the gene matches. The germline V gene has CDR1 MGHRA and CDR2 YSYEKL. The CDR3 loop reads CASSPEQGDEAFF. CDR3 in DNA: TGCGCCAGCAGCCCCGAGCAGGGGGATGAAGCTTTCTTT.

This clonotype was recorded at least ten times. This sequence joins TRBV19 and TRBJ2-3; D is uncertain. The CDR3 is 14 amino acids. Per germline, CDR1 LNHDA and CDR2 SQIVND (reference sequence). Trimming stripped 3 bases from V and 1 base from J, with 8 bases between. The CDR3 region is CASSISRGTDTQYF. The CDR3 coding sequence is TGTGCCAGTAGTATTTCCCGGGGCACAGATACGCAGTATTTT.

The sample holds many counts of this clonotype. The V gene is TRBV5-1, the J gene TRBJ1-1; maybe TRBD1 (6 bases). The ends were cut back, 6 bases at V and 7 bases at J, with 19 bases in the middle. The V gene's germline CDR1 is SGHRS and CDR2 YFSETQ. This CDR3 region has 14 residues. The CDR3 DNA is TGCGCCAGCACCCAGGGACACCTAGGAAGTGAAGCTTTCTTT. The encoded protein is CASTQGHLGSEAFF.

The chain uses TRBV28 and TRBJ2-1; 14 nucleotides line up with TRBD2. CDR3 length: 16 residues. CDR1 and CDR2 from the germline V gene are MDHEN and SYDVKM. V shed 6 bases, J shed 4 bases, and the junction held 5 bases outside the gene matches. The DNA of the CDR3 is TGTGCCAGCAGCCCTGGACTAGCGGGGGGATACAATGAGCAGTTCTTC. This sequence encodes CASSPGLAGGYNEQFF. The variable domain in full, completed from reference TRBV28 and TRBJ2-1, reads DVKVTQSSRYLVKRTGEKVFLECVQDMDHENMFWYRQDPGLGLRLIYFSYDVKMKEKGDIPEGYSVSREKKERFSLILESASTNQTSMYLCASSPGLAGGYNEQFFGPGTRLTVL.

A word on this clonotype: The junction shows a germline mismatch at one end, possibly a read error. The V gene is TRBV5-1, the J gene TRBJ2-1; weak D call: TRBD1 (6 bases). Germline CDR1 SGHRS, CDR2 YFSETQ. The CDR3 length is 16 residues. CDR3 in DNA: TGCGCCAGCAGCCCCGGACAGTCTGTAAGGACCAATAAGCAGTTCTTC. Protein: CASSPGQSVRTNKQFF.

This clonotype was picked up many times. The J gene is TRBJ1-4, the V gene TRBV7-9; possible D gene TRBD1, 5 bases. This CDR3 spans 15 amino acids. Trimming removed 1 base at V and 12 bases at J, with 18 bases between. Per germline, CDR1 SEHNR and CDR2 FQNEAQ (reference sequence). CDR3 nucleotides: TGTGCCAGCAGCTTAGTTGCGGGGCAATTTGGAGAACTGTTTTTT. Translating gives CASSLVAGQFGELFF. Full variable domain (remainder filled in from reference TRBV7-9 and TRBJ1-4): DTGVSQNPRHKITKRGQNVTFRCDPISEHNRLYWYRQTLGQGPEFLTYFQNEAQLEKSRLLSDRFSAERPKGSFSTLEIQRTEQGDSAMYLCASSLVAGQFGELFFGSGTQLSVL.

In its sample, this clonotype was seen many times. The V and J genes are TRBV5-1 and TRBJ2-5; no reliable D call. Germline loops: CDR1 SGHRS, CDR2 YFSETQ. V lost 0 bases and J 4 bases, leaving 10 bases between the germline ends. The CDR3 consists of 14 residues. CDR3 sequence: CASSLGALGETQYF. The CDR3 region has the DNA TGCGCCAGCAGCTTGGGGGCCTTGGGAGAGACCCAGTACTTC.

There are many counts of this clonotype. This chain joins TRBV20-1 and TRBJ2-5; 11 bases are shared with TRBD2. This CDR3 is built from 12 residues. Germline V gene sequence: CDR1 DFQATT, CDR2 SNEGSKA (reference sequence). Trimming removed 2 bases from V and 7 bases from J; junction bases left unmatched: 0. The CDR3 loop reads CSARLAGGTQYF. The DNA of the CDR3 is TGCAGTGCTAGACTAGCGGGGGGGACCCAGTACTTC.